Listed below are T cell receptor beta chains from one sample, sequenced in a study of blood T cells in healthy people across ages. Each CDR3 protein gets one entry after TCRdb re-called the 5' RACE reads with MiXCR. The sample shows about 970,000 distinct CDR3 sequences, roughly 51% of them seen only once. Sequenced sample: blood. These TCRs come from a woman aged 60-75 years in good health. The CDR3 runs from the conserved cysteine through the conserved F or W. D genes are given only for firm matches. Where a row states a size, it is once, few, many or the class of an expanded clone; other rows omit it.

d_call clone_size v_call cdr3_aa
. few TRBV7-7 CASSLADDNSYEQYF
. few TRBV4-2 CASSHPGDSTDTQYF
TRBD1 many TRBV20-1 CSAQGENVDTEAFF
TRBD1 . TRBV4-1 CASSQDHRGFEKLFF
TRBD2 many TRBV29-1 CSVQGLAGGTETQYF
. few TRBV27 CASSYAGEGYTF
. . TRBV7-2 CASSFPGGAGYTF
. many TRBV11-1 CASSLAPTDTQYF
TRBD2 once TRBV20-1 CSASSREGQADTQYF
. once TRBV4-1 CASSQQEAYEQYF
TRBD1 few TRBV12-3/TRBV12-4 CASSSGQVLLAKGAYEQYF
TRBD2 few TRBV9 CASSGWTSGNGLDTQYF
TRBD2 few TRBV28 CASSLGLAGQYF
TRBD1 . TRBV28 CATLKDRGPSGYTF
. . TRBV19 CASSIGSRGTGDTQYF
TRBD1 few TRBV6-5 CASSYSGLTGAYNEQFF
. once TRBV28 CASRVDYEQFF
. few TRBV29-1 CSVEDRARGLQETQYF
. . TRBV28 CASRIRDTQHF
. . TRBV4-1 CASSQATRCQYF
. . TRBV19 CASSMLGANSGANVLTF
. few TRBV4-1 CASSQLYGSSYEQYF
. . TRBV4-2 CASGQRDPSELEQYF
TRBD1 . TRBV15 CATSRSLRDRLAYEQYF
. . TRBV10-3 CAISNPGGPDREKLFF
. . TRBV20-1 CSASWTINEQYF
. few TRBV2 CASSWGEETQYF
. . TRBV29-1 CSVEETTVPRYGYTF
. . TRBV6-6 CASRPSAPGYTF
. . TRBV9 CASSVAPITHTHYF
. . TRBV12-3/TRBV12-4 CASSSYNELFF
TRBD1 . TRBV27 CASRPGGQGAQYF
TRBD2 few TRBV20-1 CSARGLAGVRTGELFF
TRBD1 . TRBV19 CASSTPSGTGRNTEAFF
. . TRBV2 CASSEPYYEPYF
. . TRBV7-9 CASSPEVGELFF
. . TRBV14 CASSQEPRLYNEQFF
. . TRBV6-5 CASSWGGTNEKLFF
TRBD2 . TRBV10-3 CAISAAGGLAADTQYF
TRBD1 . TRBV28 CASSFRVSGGLRNEQFF
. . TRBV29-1 CSVKGFYEQYF
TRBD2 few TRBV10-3 CAISEAGAGETQYF
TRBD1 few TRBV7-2 CASSVDRAIYEQYF
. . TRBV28 CASGRVDEKLFF
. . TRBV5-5 CASSVIQARAEAFF
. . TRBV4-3 CASSRQLREGRTYGYTF
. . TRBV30 CAWSRGHNQETQYF
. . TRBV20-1 CSAIGLSGAYNEQFF
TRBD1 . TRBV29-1 CAQGAGFGGELFF
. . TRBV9 CASSGGSRYEQYF
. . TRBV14 CASSQKWGELFF
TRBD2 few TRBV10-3 CATGTSGYEQYF
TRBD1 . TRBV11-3 CASSPRDRRVHEQFF